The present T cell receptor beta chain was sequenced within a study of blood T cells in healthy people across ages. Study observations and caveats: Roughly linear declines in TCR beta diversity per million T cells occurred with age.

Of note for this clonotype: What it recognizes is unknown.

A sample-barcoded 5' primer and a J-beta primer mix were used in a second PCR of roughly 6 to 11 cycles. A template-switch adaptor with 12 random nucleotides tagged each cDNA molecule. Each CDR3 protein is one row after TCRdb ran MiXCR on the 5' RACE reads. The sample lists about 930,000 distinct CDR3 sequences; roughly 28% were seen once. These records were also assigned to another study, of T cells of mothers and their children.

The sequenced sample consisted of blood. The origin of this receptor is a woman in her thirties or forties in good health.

CDR3 nucleotide sequence: TGTGCCAGCAGTTTAATTGGGACAGGGGGTTCCAAAAACATTCAGTACTTC. Its translation is CASSLIGTGGSKNIQYF. V is TRBV28 and J is TRBJ2-4, with 11 bases lining up with TRBD1. This CDR3 contains 17 residues. Germline V CDR1 and CDR2: MDHEN, SYDVKM. V shed 2 bases and J 2 bases; nucleotides not matched to a gene: 5.